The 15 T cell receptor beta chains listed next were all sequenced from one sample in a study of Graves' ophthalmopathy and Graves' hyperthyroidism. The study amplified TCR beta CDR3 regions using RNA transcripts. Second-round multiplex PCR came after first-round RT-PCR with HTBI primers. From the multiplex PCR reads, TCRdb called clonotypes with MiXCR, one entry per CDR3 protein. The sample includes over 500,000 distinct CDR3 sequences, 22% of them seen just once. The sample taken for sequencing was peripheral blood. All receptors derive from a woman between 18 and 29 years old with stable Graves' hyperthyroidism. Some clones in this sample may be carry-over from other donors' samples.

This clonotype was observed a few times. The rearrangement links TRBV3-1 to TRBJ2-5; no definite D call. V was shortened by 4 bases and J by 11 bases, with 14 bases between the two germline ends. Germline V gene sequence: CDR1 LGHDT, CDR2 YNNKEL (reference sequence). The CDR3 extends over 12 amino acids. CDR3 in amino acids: CASSPGGEEQYF. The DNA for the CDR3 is TGTGCCAGCAGCCCCGGTGGGGAAGAACAGTACTTC.

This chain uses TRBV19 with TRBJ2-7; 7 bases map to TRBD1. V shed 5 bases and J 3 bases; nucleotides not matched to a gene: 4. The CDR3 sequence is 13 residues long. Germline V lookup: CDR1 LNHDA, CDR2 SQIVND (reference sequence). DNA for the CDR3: TGTGCCAGTAGTGCGGACAGGTTCTACGAGCAGTACTTC. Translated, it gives CASSADRFYEQYF. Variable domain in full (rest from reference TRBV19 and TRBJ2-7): DGGITQSPKYLFRKEGQNVTLSCEQNLNHDAMYWYRQDPGQGLRLIYYSQIVNDFQKGDIAEGYSVSREKKESFPLTVTSAQKNPTAFYLCASSADRFYEQYFGPGTRLTVT.

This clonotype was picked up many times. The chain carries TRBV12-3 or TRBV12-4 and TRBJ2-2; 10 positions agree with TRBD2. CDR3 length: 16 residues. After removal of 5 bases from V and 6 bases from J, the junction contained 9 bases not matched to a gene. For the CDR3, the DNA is TGTGCCAGCAGTACCCCTAGCGGGAGAGCTCCCGGGGAGCTGTTTTTT. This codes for CASSTPSGRAPGELFF.

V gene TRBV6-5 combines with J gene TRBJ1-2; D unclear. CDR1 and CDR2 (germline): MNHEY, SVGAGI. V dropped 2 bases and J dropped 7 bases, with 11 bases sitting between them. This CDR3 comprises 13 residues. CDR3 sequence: CASSYEYFGGYTF. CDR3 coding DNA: TGTGCCAGCAGTTACGAATACTTCGGTGGCTACACCTTC.

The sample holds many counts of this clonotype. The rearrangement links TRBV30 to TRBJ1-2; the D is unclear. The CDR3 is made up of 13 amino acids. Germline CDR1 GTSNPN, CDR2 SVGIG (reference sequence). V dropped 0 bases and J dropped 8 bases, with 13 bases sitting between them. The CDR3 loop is CAWSVLSSGGYTF. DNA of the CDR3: TGTGCCTGGAGTGTACTAAGCTCTGGCGGCTACACCTTC. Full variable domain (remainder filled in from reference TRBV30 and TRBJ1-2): SQTIHQWPATLVQPVGSPLSLECTVEGTSNPNLYWYRQAAGRGLQLLFYSVGIGQISSEVPQNLSASRPQDRQFILSSKKLLLSDSGFYLCAWSVLSSGGYTFGSGTRLTVV.

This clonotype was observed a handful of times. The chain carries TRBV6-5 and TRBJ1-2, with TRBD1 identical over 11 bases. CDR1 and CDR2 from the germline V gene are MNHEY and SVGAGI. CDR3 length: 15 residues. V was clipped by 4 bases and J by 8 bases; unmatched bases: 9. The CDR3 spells CASSSPGQGAEGYTF. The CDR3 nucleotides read TGTGCCAGCAGTTCCCCCGGACAGGGGGCTGAAGGCTACACCTTC.

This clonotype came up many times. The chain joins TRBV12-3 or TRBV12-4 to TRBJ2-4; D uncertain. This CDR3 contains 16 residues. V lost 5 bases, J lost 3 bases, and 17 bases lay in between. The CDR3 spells CASSPLERVGKNIQYF. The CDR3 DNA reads TGTGCCAGCAGTCCTCTGGAACGGGTAGGCAAAAACATTCAGTACTTC.

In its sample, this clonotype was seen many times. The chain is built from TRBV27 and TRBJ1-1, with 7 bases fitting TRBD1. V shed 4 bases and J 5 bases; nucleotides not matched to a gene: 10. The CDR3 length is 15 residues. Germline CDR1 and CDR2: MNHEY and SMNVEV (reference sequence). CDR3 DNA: TGTGCCAGCAGTTCCCGGGACAGCCTAGGGACTGAAGCTTTCTTT. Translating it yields CASSSRDSLGTEAFF.

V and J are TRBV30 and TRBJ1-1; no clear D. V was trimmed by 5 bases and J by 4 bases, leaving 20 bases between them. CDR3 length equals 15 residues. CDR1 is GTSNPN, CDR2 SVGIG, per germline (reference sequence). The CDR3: CAWGYPEIRRTEAFF. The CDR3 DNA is TGTGCCTGGGGGTATCCGGAAATCAGACGCACTGAAGCTTTCTTT. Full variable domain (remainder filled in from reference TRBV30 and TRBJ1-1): SQTIHQWPATLVQPVGSPLSLECTVEGTSNPNLYWYRQAAGRGLQLLFYSVGIGQISSEVPQNLSASRPQDRQFILSSKKLLLSDSGFYLCAWGYPEIRRTEAFFGQGTRLTVV.

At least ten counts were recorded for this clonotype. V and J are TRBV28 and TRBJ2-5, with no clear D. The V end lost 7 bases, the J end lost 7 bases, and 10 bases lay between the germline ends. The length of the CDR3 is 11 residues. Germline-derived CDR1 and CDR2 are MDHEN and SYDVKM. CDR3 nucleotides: TGTGCCAGCACCGTAAGAGGGACCCAGTACTTC. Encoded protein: CASTVRGTQYF.

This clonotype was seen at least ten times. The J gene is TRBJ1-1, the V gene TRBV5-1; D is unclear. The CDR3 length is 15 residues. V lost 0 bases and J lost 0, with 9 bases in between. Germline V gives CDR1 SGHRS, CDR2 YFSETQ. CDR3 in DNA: TGCGCCAGCAGCTTGGTTGGAGACATGAACACTGAAGCTTTCTTT. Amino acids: CASSLVGDMNTEAFF.

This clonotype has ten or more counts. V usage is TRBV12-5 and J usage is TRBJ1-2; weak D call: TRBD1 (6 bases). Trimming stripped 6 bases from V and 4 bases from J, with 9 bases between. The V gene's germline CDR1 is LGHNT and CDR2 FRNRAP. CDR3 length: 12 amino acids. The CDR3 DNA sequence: TGTGCTAGTGGGATGGACAGCTATGGCTACACCTTC. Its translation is CASGMDSYGYTF.

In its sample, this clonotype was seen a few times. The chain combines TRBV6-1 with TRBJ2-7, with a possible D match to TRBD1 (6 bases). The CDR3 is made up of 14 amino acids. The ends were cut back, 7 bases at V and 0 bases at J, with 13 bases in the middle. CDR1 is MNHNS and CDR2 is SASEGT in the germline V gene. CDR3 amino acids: CASTLNRVSYEQYF. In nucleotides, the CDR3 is TGTGCCAGCACCCTTAACAGGGTCTCCTACGAGCAGTACTTC.

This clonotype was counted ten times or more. CDR3 in amino acids: CSATEGDRKQYF. CDR3 nucleotide sequence: TGCAGTGCTACGGAAGGCGATAGAAAGCAGTACTTC. V gene TRBV20-1 combines with J gene TRBJ2-7; D remains ambiguous. The V gene lost 4 bases and the J gene lost 8 bases, with 15 bases spanning the gap. In germline, CDR1 is DFQATT, CDR2 SNEGSKA (reference sequence). The CDR3 runs to 12 residues.

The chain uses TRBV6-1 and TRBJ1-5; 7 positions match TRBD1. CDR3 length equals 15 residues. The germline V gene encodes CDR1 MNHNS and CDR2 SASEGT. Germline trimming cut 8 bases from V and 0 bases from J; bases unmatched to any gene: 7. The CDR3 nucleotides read TGTGCCAGCCGGGCAGGGGGGTATAGCAATCAGCCCCAGCATTTT. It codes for CASRAGGYSNQPQHF.